The rows below give T cell receptor beta chains drawn from one sample of a study of T cells after yellow fever vaccination. Using its own MiXCR run on the 5' RACE reads, TCRdb lists one record per CDR3 protein. The sample yields more than 300,000 distinct CDR3 sequences, around 10% seen once. The sample here was CD4+ T cells sorted from PBMCs, taken 45 days after the yellow fever booster vaccination. Every receptor here comes from a man between 18 and 35 years old who received the YFV17D yellow fever vaccine. Both conserved end residues are part of each CDR3. Each record gives: clone size, D gene, V gene, J gene, CDR3 protein, CDR3 DNA. The D gene is left open where the match is weak. A row's size may be missing; if present it is once, few, many or a size class.

abundance: many
d_gene: TRBD2
v_gene: TRBV6-5
j_gene: TRBJ2-5
CDR3aa: CASHSAGGQETQYF
CDR3nt: TGTGCCAGTCATTCGGCGGGGGGCCAAGAGACCCAGTACTTC

abundance: many
d_gene: NA
v_gene: TRBV7-3
j_gene: TRBJ2-2
CDR3aa: CASSPGQPNTGELFF
CDR3nt: TGTGCCAGCAGCCCAGGACAGCCGAACACCGGGGAGCTGTTTTTT

abundance: few
d_gene: TRBD1
v_gene: TRBV7-2
j_gene: TRBJ1-1
CDR3aa: CASSWDRGLNTEAFF
CDR3nt: TGTGCCAGCAGCTGGGACAGGGGGCTGAACACTGAAGCTTTCTTT

abundance: NA
d_gene: NA
v_gene: TRBV20-1
j_gene: TRBJ2-1
CDR3aa: CSSPGVDEQFF
CDR3nt: TGCAGTAGTCCGGGAGTCGATGAGCAGTTCTTC

abundance: many
d_gene: NA
v_gene: TRBV28
j_gene: TRBJ2-1
CDR3aa: CASSWDSDYNEQFF
CDR3nt: TGTGCCAGCAGTTGGGATAGCGATTACAATGAGCAGTTCTTC

abundance: NA
d_gene: TRBD2
v_gene: TRBV4-3
j_gene: TRBJ2-1
CDR3aa: CASSQGRLAAEQFF
CDR3nt: TGCGCCAGCAGCCAAGGGCGACTAGCGGCTGAGCAGTTCTTC

abundance: NA
d_gene: NA
v_gene: TRBV27
j_gene: TRBJ2-5
CDR3aa: CASSIQELGTQYF
CDR3nt: TGTGCCAGCAGTATCCAGGAATTAGGGACCCAGTACTTC

abundance: many
d_gene: TRBD2
v_gene: TRBV5-1
j_gene: TRBJ2-1
CDR3aa: CASSGRTSEGNEQFF
CDR3nt: TGCGCCAGCAGCGGAAGGACTAGCGAGGGGAATGAGCAGTTCTTC

abundance: NA
d_gene: TRBD2
v_gene: TRBV5-1
j_gene: TRBJ2-3
CDR3aa: CASSLAGGHDTQYF
CDR3nt: TGCGCCAGCAGCTTAGCGGGGGGGCATGATACGCAGTATTTT

abundance: NA
d_gene: NA
v_gene: TRBV12-3/TRBV12-4
j_gene: TRBJ1-6
CDR3aa: CASSRQYNSPLHF
CDR3nt: TGTGCCAGCAGTAGGCAGTATAATTCACCCCTCCACTTT

abundance: many
d_gene: NA
v_gene: TRBV4-3
j_gene: TRBJ2-5
CDR3aa: CASSQDGAGRQETQYF
CDR3nt: TGCGCCAGCAGCCAAGATGGTGCAGGGAGACAAGAGACCCAGTACTTC

abundance: NA
d_gene: TRBD1
v_gene: TRBV27
j_gene: TRBJ2-5
CDR3aa: CASSQTGVYQETQYF
CDR3nt: TGTGCCAGCAGTCAGACAGGGGTGTACCAAGAGACCCAGTACTTC

abundance: few
d_gene: TRBD2
v_gene: TRBV20-1
j_gene: TRBJ2-5
CDR3aa: CSAPAGGETQYF
CDR3nt: TGCAGTGCTCCCGCGGGAGGGGAGACCCAGTACTTC

abundance: NA
d_gene: NA
v_gene: TRBV18
j_gene: TRBJ2-1
CDR3aa: CASSPTLGVNEQFF
CDR3nt: TGTGCCAGCTCACCCACACTCGGGGTAAATGAGCAGTTCTTC

abundance: many
d_gene: TRBD2
v_gene: TRBV2
j_gene: TRBJ2-1
CDR3aa: CAAKVGGTSNEQFF
CDR3nt: TGTGCCGCAAAGGTCGGGGGGACCTCCAATGAGCAGTTCTTC

abundance: NA
d_gene: NA
v_gene: TRBV12-3/TRBV12-4
j_gene: TRBJ1-2
CDR3aa: CASSLGLGYTF
CDR3nt: TGTGCCAGCAGCCTCGGCCTTGGCTACACCTTC

abundance: many
d_gene: TRBD1
v_gene: TRBV29-1
j_gene: TRBJ2-3
CDR3aa: CSVHRGSGDTQYF
CDR3nt: TGCAGCGTGCACAGGGGTTCGGGAGATACGCAGTATTTT

abundance: few
d_gene: TRBD2
v_gene: TRBV28
j_gene: TRBJ2-1
CDR3aa: CASSSAGTSGGDEQFF
CDR3nt: TGTGCCAGCAGTTCCGCGGGGACTAGTGGAGGCGATGAGCAGTTCTTC

abundance: few
d_gene: TRBD2
v_gene: TRBV20-1
j_gene: TRBJ2-5
CDR3aa: CSAPSGGAEETQYF
CDR3nt: TGCAGTGCTCCTAGCGGGGGGGCCGAGGAGACCCAGTACTTC

abundance: many
d_gene: TRBD1
v_gene: TRBV6-1
j_gene: TRBJ2-1
CDR3aa: CASSRRGNSLSNNEQFF
CDR3nt: TGTGCCAGCAGCCGCAGGGGGAATTCACTCAGCAACAATGAGCAGTTCTTC

abundance: many
d_gene: NA
v_gene: TRBV12-3/TRBV12-4
j_gene: TRBJ1-5
CDR3aa: CASRLQGLPPQHF
CDR3nt: TGTGCCAGCAGACTACAGGGTTTGCCGCCCCAGCATTTT

abundance: NA
d_gene: NA
v_gene: TRBV2
j_gene: TRBJ2-7
CDR3aa: CASSEDRNYEQYF
CDR3nt: TGTGCCAGCAGTGAAGACAGAAACTACGAGCAGTACTTC

abundance: NA
d_gene: NA
v_gene: TRBV6-2/TRBV6-3
j_gene: TRBJ1-1
CDR3aa: CASSEPETEAFF
CDR3nt: TGTGCCAGCAGTGAGCCGGAGACTGAAGCTTTCTTT

abundance: few
d_gene: NA
v_gene: TRBV10-1
j_gene: TRBJ1-5
CDR3aa: CASSESESVSNQPQHF
CDR3nt: TGCGCCAGCAGTGAGTCGGAGTCAGTTAGCAATCAGCCCCAGCATTTT

abundance: NA
d_gene: NA
v_gene: TRBV7-2
j_gene: TRBJ1-1
CDR3aa: CASSLDGRFLAEAFF
CDR3nt: TGTGCCAGCAGCTTAGACGGCAGGTTTCTGGCTGAAGCTTTCTTT

abundance: NA
d_gene: NA
v_gene: TRBV10-3
j_gene: TRBJ2-3
CDR3aa: CAISPLGVHTQYF
CDR3nt: TGTGCCATCAGCCCCTTGGGGGTCCATACGCAGTATTTT

abundance: NA
d_gene: TRBD2
v_gene: TRBV3-1
j_gene: TRBJ2-2
CDR3aa: CASSQGALAGGVPGELFF
CDR3nt: TGTGCCAGCAGCCAAGGTGCTCTAGCGGGGGGGGTCCCCGGGGAGCTGTTTTTT

abundance: many
d_gene: NA
v_gene: TRBV7-9
j_gene: TRBJ2-5
CDR3aa: CASSLWMGETQYF
CDR3nt: TGTGCCAGCAGCTTATGGATGGGAGAGACCCAGTACTTC

abundance: few
d_gene: NA
v_gene: TRBV2
j_gene: TRBJ1-5
CDR3aa: CASSKQSNQPQHF
CDR3nt: TGTGCCAGCAGTAAACAGAGCAATCAGCCCCAGCATTTT

abundance: medium-sized
d_gene: TRBD2
v_gene: TRBV5-1
j_gene: TRBJ2-5
CDR3aa: CASSLQGTSVETQYF
CDR3nt: TGCGCCAGCAGCTTGCAGGGGACTAGCGTCGAGACCCAGTACTTC

abundance: many
d_gene: TRBD2
v_gene: TRBV12-3/TRBV12-4
j_gene: TRBJ2-2
CDR3aa: CASSLREAGELFF
CDR3nt: TGTGCCAGCAGTTTACGGGAGGCCGGGGAGCTGTTTTTT

abundance: few
d_gene: NA
v_gene: TRBV4-3
j_gene: TRBJ1-1
CDR3aa: CASSQGVAAGEGDTEAFF
CDR3nt: TGCGCCAGCAGCCAAGGGGTAGCGGCCGGAGAGGGGGACACTGAAGCTTTCTTT

abundance: few
d_gene: NA
v_gene: TRBV11-2
j_gene: TRBJ1-1
CDR3aa: CASSLTLDTEAFF
CDR3nt: TGTGCCAGCAGCTTAACCCTGGACACTGAAGCTTTCTTT

abundance: few
d_gene: NA
v_gene: TRBV9
j_gene: TRBJ2-3
CDR3aa: CASSVEVADTQYF
CDR3nt: TGTGCCAGCAGCGTAGAAGTGGCAGATACGCAGTATTTT

abundance: many
d_gene: TRBD2
v_gene: TRBV7-2
j_gene: TRBJ2-1
CDR3aa: CASSWAGTTFYNEQFF
CDR3nt: TGTGCCAGCAGCTGGGCCGGGACTACCTTTTACAATGAGCAGTTCTTC

abundance: NA
d_gene: NA
v_gene: TRBV3-1
j_gene: TRBJ2-3
CDR3aa: CASSQGREGATFTDTQYF
CDR3nt: TGTGCCAGCAGCCAAGGTAGGGAAGGGGCAACCTTTACAGATACGCAGTATTTT

abundance: NA
d_gene: NA
v_gene: TRBV6-6
j_gene: TRBJ2-6
CDR3aa: CASRSLSTAGANVLTF
CDR3nt: TGTGCCAGCAGGTCCCTGTCCACGGCTGGGGCCAACGTCCTGACTTTC

abundance: many
d_gene: TRBD1
v_gene: TRBV20-1
j_gene: TRBJ1-2
CDR3aa: CSATSGTGSGYTF
CDR3nt: TGCAGTGCTACATCCGGGACAGGATCCGGCTACACCTTC

abundance: few
d_gene: NA
v_gene: TRBV18
j_gene: TRBJ1-4
CDR3aa: CASSPRSDEKLFF
CDR3nt: TGTGCCAGCTCACCACGGTCTGATGAAAAACTGTTTTTT

abundance: NA
d_gene: NA
v_gene: TRBV7-2
j_gene: TRBJ1-3
CDR3aa: CASSTQGNTIYF
CDR3nt: TGTGCCAGCAGCACTCAGGGAAACACCATATATTTT

abundance: many
d_gene: NA
v_gene: TRBV28
j_gene: TRBJ1-6
CDR3aa: CASKPGAYSSPLHF
CDR3nt: TGTGCCAGCAAACCAGGGGCGTATTCTTCACCCCTCCACTTT

abundance: few
d_gene: NA
v_gene: TRBV6-1
j_gene: TRBJ1-1
CDR3aa: CASSYSGVGTEAFF
CDR3nt: TGTGCCAGCAGTTACAGCGGCGTAGGCACTGAAGCTTTCTTT

abundance: few
d_gene: TRBD1
v_gene: TRBV5-1
j_gene: TRBJ2-5
CDR3aa: CASGTTGGGETQYF
CDR3nt: TGCGCCAGCGGGACGACAGGGGGCGGCGAGACCCAGTACTTC

abundance: few
d_gene: NA
v_gene: TRBV6-5
j_gene: TRBJ1-1
CDR3aa: CASSDGRNTEAFF
CDR3nt: TGTGCCAGCAGCGACGGCCGGAACACTGAAGCTTTCTTT

abundance: NA
d_gene: NA
v_gene: TRBV7-8
j_gene: TRBJ2-5
CDR3aa: CASSLGRNRETQYF
CDR3nt: TGTGCCAGCAGCTTAGGACGTAACCGAGAGACCCAGTACTTC

abundance: few
d_gene: TRBD2
v_gene: TRBV28
j_gene: TRBJ2-1
CDR3aa: CASKLPLAGGYNEQFF
CDR3nt: TGTGCCAGCAAGTTACCCCTAGCGGGGGGTTACAATGAGCAGTTCTTC

abundance: few
d_gene: TRBD1
v_gene: TRBV6-2/TRBV6-3
j_gene: TRBJ1-1
CDR3aa: CASSYSGQGLNTEAFF
CDR3nt: TGTGCCAGCAGTTACTCCGGACAGGGTTTGAACACTGAAGCTTTCTTT

abundance: many
d_gene: NA
v_gene: TRBV5-1
j_gene: TRBJ2-1
CDR3aa: CASSRAAVDNEQFF
CDR3nt: TGCGCCAGCAGTCGTGCCGCGGTGGACAATGAGCAGTTCTTC

abundance: many
d_gene: NA
v_gene: TRBV12-3/TRBV12-4
j_gene: TRBJ2-7
CDR3aa: CASRPGTLPYEQYF
CDR3nt: TGTGCCAGCAGGCCCGGGACTCTACCCTACGAGCAGTACTTC

abundance: NA
d_gene: TRBD2
v_gene: TRBV20-1
j_gene: TRBJ2-3
CDR3aa: CSASPSGLTDTQYF
CDR3nt: TGCAGTGCTAGTCCTAGCGGGCTCACAGATACGCAGTATTTT